These T cell receptor beta chains were read from a single sample in a study of T cell clones after liver transplantation. This table comes from immunoSEQ multiplex PCR, and its TCRdb copy is limited to in-frame clones, with some not included. The sample contains 50,000 to 55,000 clones, approximately 71% of which appear only once. This specimen consisted of CD4+ T cells from blood, obtained about 56 months after liver transplant. These receptors were obtained from a human patient who received a liver transplant. The graft donor may have given rise to some T cells. Each CDR3 is given with its conserved first and last residue. The D gene is left open where the match is weak. Size is omitted from some rows. Given values are once, few, many or a class for expanded clones.

clone_size	v_call	d_call	j_call	cdr3_aa	cdr3_nt
-	TRBV28	TRBD2	TRBJ2-1	CASTEAGTTSSYNEQFF	TGTGCCAGCACCGAGGCCGGGACTACGAGCTCCTACAATGAGCAGTTCTTC
few	TRBV2	-	TRBJ1-5	CASSEQGYSNQPQHF	TGTGCCAGCAGTGAACAGGGCTATAGCAATCAGCCCCAGCATTTT
-	TRBV27	-	TRBJ2-7	CASSPPSLSYEQYF	TGTGCCAGCAGTCCCCCGTCGCTTTCCTACGAGCAGTACTTC
few	TRBV28	-	TRBJ1-6	CASRGEAFNSPLHF	TGTGCCAGCAGGGGTGAAGCTTTTAATTCACCCCTCCACTTT
-	TRBV20-1	-	TRBJ2-7	CSAASGGEQYF	TGCAGTGCCGCCTCTGGGGGGGAGCAGTACTTC
-	TRBV27	-	TRBJ2-5	CASRVAGRQETQYF	TGTGCCAGCAGGGTAGCTGGTCGCCAAGAGACCCAGTACTTC
-	TRBV7-8	-	TRBJ1-5	CASSLARGDQPQHF	TGTGCCAGCAGCTTAGCTAGGGGGGATCAGCCCCAGCATTTT
-	TRBV5-1	-	TRBJ1-1	CASSLLRSPDGTEAFF	TGCGCCAGCAGCTTACTCAGGTCCCCGGATGGCACTGAAGCTTTCTTT
few	TRBV18	-	TRBJ2-6	CASSPDRMEAGANVLTF	TGTGCCAGCTCACCCGATCGAATGGAGGCTGGGGCCAACGTCCTGACTTTC
-	TRBV4-2	-	TRBJ2-3	CASSLNPRVRGDTQYF	TGTGCCAGCAGCCTCAACCCCAGGGTCAGGGGAGATACGCAGTATTTT
-	TRBV19	-	TRBJ1-4	CASSIKDRPTNEKLFF	TGTGCCAGTAGTATAAAGGACAGACCAACTAATGAAAAACTGTTTTTT
-	TRBV2	TRBD1	TRBJ2-7	CASSEVRGRLDEQYF	TGTGCCAGCAGTGAGGTCAGGGGGCGATTAGACGAGCAGTACTTC
medium-sized	TRBV6-1	TRBD1	TRBJ1-5	CASSADRWNQPQHF	TGTGCCAGCAGTGCGGACAGGTGGAATCAGCCCCAGCATTTT
-	TRBV20-1	TRBD1	TRBJ2-7	CGGQGTYEQYF	TGCGGGGGACAGGGCACCTACGAGCAGTACTTC
-	TRBV11-1	-	TRBJ2-7	CASSLGTFALHEQYF	TGTGCCAGCAGCCTCGGGACATTTGCCCTGCACGAGCAGTACTTC
few	TRBV29-1	-	TRBJ1-1	CSSLEGGVAFF	TGCAGCTCCTTGGAAGGGGGGGTAGCTTTCTTT
-	TRBV4-2	-	TRBJ1-4	CASSQGGEGGEKLFF	TGTGCCAGCAGCCAAGGAGGGGAGGGTGGGGAAAAACTGTTTTTT
-	TRBV30	TRBD1	TRBJ1-1	CAWKTGTGFQFNTEAFF	TGTGCCTGGAAAACCGGGACAGGGTTTCAGTTTAACACTGAAGCTTTCTTT
-	TRBV2	TRBD1	TRBJ1-5	CASSGGTGRVYQPQHF	TGTGCCAGCAGTGGGGGGACAGGGAGAGTCTATCAGCCCCAGCATTTT
-	TRBV4-1	TRBD1	TRBJ2-7	CASSQGSPRTGNSYEQYF	TGCGCCAGCAGCCAAGGTTCCCCAAGGACAGGGAACTCCTACGAGCAGTACTTC
-	TRBV4-2	-	TRBJ1-1	CASSQLVGGRGEAFF	TGTGCCAGCAGCCAACTGGTAGGTGGTAGGGGTGAAGCTTTCTTT
-	TRBV6-5	-	TRBJ1-1	CASSTRTEHTEAFF	TGTGCCAGCAGTACGAGGACAGAGCACACTGAAGCTTTCTTT
-	TRBV5-1	-	TRBJ1-1	CASSSEGGETEAFF	TGCGCCAGCAGCTCCGAAGGGGGGGAAACTGAAGCTTTCTTT
once	TRBV10-1	-	TRBJ2-3	CASSPTSSNTDTQYF	TGCGCCAGCAGTCCCACTAGTTCGAACACAGATACGCAGTATTTT
-	TRBV5-1	-	TRBJ2-2	CASDAKGVYDTGELFF	TGCGCCAGCGATGCGAAGGGGGTCTACGACACCGGGGAGCTGTTTTTT
-	TRBV19	-	TRBJ1-1	CASTQGPQSTEAFF	TGTGCCAGTACCCAGGGGCCCCAGTCCACTGAAGCTTTCTTT
few	TRBV5-4	-	TRBJ2-1	CASTYSLGSYNEQFF	TGTGCCAGCACCTACTCGCTAGGGAGCTACAATGAGCAGTTCTTC
-	TRBV28	-	TRBJ2-7	CASNAGGSNTYEQYF	TGTGCCAGCAATGCAGGCGGCAGTAATACCTACGAGCAGTACTTC